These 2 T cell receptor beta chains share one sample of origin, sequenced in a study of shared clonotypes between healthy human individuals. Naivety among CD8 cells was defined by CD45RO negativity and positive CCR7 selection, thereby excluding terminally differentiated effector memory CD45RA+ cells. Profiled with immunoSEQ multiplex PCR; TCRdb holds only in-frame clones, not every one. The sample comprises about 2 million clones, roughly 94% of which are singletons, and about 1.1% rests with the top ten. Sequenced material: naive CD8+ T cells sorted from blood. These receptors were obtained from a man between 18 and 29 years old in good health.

The CDR3 is CASSLRGQTYNSPLHF. The CDR3 nucleotides are TGTGCCAGCAGCTTACGAGGACAGACCTATAATTCACCCCTCCACTTT. V gene TRBV7-9 combines with J gene TRBJ1-6, with TRBD1 as a possible D gene (6 bases). The CDR3 length is 16 residues. The V gene's germline CDR1 is SEHNR and CDR2 FQNEAQ (reference sequence). Trimming removed 2 bases at V and 2 bases at J, with 10 bases between.

The chain's CDR3 is CASSSHMGQVDEKLFF. In nucleotides, the CDR3 is TGTGCCAGCAGTTCCCATATGGGACAGGTTGACGAAAAACTGTTTTTT. The rearrangement uses TRBV6-5 and TRBJ1-4; 8 bases line up with TRBD1. Germline assignment: CDR1 MNHEY and CDR2 SVGAGI. The CDR3 consists of 16 residues. With V trimmed by 4 bases and J by 8 bases, 12 bases remained unmatched.